This T cell receptor beta chain was documented in a study of shared clonotypes between healthy human individuals. Assay: immunoSEQ multiplex PCR; the TCRdb copy retains only in-frame clones and omits some. The table has roughly 2,500,000 clones, over 85% seen once. The germline gives CDR1 SGHDT, CDR2 YYEEEE. Trimming took 3 bases from V and 0 from J; bases not matched to a gene: 8. The CDR3 covers 17 residues. Overall study results and limits: Sorted-subset sequencing, rarefaction showed, was incomplete despite large depth.

As for this clone: Its antigen is not known.

The receptor's source is a man aged 18 to 30 in good health. Some clones in this sample may be carry-over from other donors' samples. The sample consisted of naive CD4+ T cells from PBMCs. The sample's subset: CD45RA+ positively selected. The genes are TRBV5-6 and TRBJ1-3, with 8 bases that match TRBD1. The CDR3 loop reads CASSSWTGTVSGNTIYF. In DNA form, the CDR3 reads TGTGCCAGCAGCTCCTGGACAGGGACAGTCTCTGGAAACACCATATATTTT.